This T cell receptor beta chain was observed in a study of post-analysis software for immune sequencing data. Overall study results and limits: There were roughly five TRBV segments more frequent in patients than controls, and TRBV5-6, TRBV5-1 and TRBV20-1 were among them.

This CDR3 region has 14 residues. The junction had 6 bases not matched to a gene; V was cut back by 5 bases and J by 4 bases. As regards this clonotype: As yet, its antigen is unknown.

TCR beta libraries were prepared from cDNA with unique molecular identifiers. TCRdb recomputed calls from the PCR reads with MiXCR, one row per CDR3 protein. The sample includes hundreds of thousands of distinct CDR3 sequences, under 70% of them seen just once. Sequencing used blood. This rearrangement joins TRBV12-3 or TRBV12-4 to TRBJ1-1; 8 bases are shared with TRBD1. The sequence derives from a girl aged 10 to 17 with multiple sclerosis. Written as DNA, the CDR3 is TGTGCCAGCAGTCATACAGGGGGGGCCACTGAAGCTTTCTTT. Its translation: CASSHTGGATEAFF.